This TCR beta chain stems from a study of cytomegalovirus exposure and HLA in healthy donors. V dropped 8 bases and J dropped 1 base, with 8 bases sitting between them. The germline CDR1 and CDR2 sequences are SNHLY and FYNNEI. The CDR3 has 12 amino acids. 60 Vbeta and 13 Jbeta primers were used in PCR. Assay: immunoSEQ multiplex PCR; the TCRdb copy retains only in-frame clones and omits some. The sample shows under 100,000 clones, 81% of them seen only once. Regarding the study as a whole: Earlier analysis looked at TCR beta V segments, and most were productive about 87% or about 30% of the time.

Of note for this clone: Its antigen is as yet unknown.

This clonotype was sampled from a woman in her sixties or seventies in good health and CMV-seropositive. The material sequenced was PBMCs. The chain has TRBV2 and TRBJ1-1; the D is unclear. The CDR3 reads CASCQANTEAFF. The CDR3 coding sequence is TGTGCCAGCTGTCAGGCGAACACTGAAGCTTTCTTT.